Detailed here is one TCR beta chain. Its antigen is as yet unknown. The entry originates in a study of OX40 agonist ivuxolimab in advanced cancers. Study-wide context: An anti-OX40 (CD134) antibody with agonistic activity, ivuxolimab, was administered to patients. In this trial design, patients received ivuxolimab intravenously at 0.01 to 10 mg/kg every 2 weeks. Findings of the study overall: By week 6 at 0.1 to 3.0 mg/kg, blood CD4+ and CD8+ T cells had expanded clonally.

The CDR3 length is 12 residues. Per the germline V gene, CDR1 is SGHTA and CDR2 is FQGNSA. Trimming took off 10 bases at V and 6 bases at J, with 12 bases between the two ends. Repertoires were generated with immunoSEQ multiplex PCR, while TCRdb's copy carries only in-frame clones and drops some. The profile shows about 62,000 clones, 70% to 90% of them singletons. This specimen consisted of CD4+ or CD8+ T cells sorted from blood, obtained in a trial of the OX40 agonist ivuxolimab. This clonotype originated in an adult with an advanced solid tumor such as melanoma, head and neck, liver or kidney cancer. The chain joins TRBV7-2 to TRBJ2-2; D ambiguous. The DNA for the CDR3 is TGTGCCATCCGTCCCCCAGCCGGGGAGCTGTTTTTT. It yields the protein CAIRPPAGELFF.